The rows below give T cell receptor beta chains drawn from one sample of a study of cytomegalovirus exposure and HLA in healthy donors. Libraries were prepared by immunoSEQ multiplex PCR; TCRdb keeps only in-frame clonotypes and omits some of them. The sample includes some 160,000 clones, about 80% of them seen just once. Material for sequencing was PBMCs. The origin of the receptors is a woman aged 50 to 60 in good health and CMV-seronegative. Each CDR3 is given without its conserved first and last residue.

v_call	j_call	cdr3_aa
TRBV7-2	TRBJ2-4	ASSPLAPAKNIQY
TRBV18	TRBJ2-1	ASSPPLAGVYNEQF
TRBV19	TRBJ1-2	ASSSTGGYGYT
TRBV30	TRBJ2-1	AWSGGFNYEQF
TRBV6-6	NA	ASSFGTGVFEQY
TRBV6-1	TRBJ2-5	ASSESGTVAGGQY
TRBV2	TRBJ2-3	ASRAGLGRTDTQY
TRBV5-1	TRBJ2-1	ASSLPAASGGAF
TRBV7-9	TRBJ1-2	ASSLRQDRNYGYT
TRBV27	TRBJ2-6	ASIETGGPNSGANVLT
TRBV30	TRBJ2-2	AWNQGRNTGELF
TRBV7-2	TRBJ2-7	ASSPHGGSYEQY
TRBV2	TRBJ2-1	ASSYDRGSYNEQF
TRBV6-1	TRBJ1-6	ASSEVRGFNSPLH
TRBV7-9	TRBJ1-5	ASSSLPWQPQH
TRBV4-1	TRBJ1-5	ASSLAGTGVFLGNQPQH
TRBV7-9	TRBJ1-4	ASSLQPITEANEKLF
TRBV5-8	TRBJ2-3	ASSSGQGTDTQY
TRBV18	TRBJ2-3	ASSPMGLAGGRTDTQY
TRBV19	TRBJ2-5	ASSPTLEKETQY
TRBV5-6	TRBJ1-4	ASSFWQGWEKLF
TRBV7-9	TRBJ1-4	ASSRRAATNEKLF
TRBV11-2	TRBJ1-4	ASSLRQAFNEKLF
TRBV5-1	TRBJ2-1	ASSLNVRGGYNEQF
TRBV5-8	TRBJ1-2	ASSPTGLYGYT
TRBV2	TRBJ1-6	ASSLGQGNSPLH
TRBV30	TRBJ1-5	AWSGTSLQPQH
TRBV7-2	TRBJ1-5	ASSLPGEPQH
TRBV29-1	TRBJ1-1	SVSPQTGNTEAF
TRBV28	TRBJ2-5	ASSLRGWETQY
TRBV2	TRBJ2-3	ASTQTRSADTQY
TRBV7-2	TRBJ1-1	ASSSGAGGAF
TRBV5-1	TRBJ2-7	ASSLGVGPGYEQY
TRBV5-4	NA	ASSVDRDFEQY
TRBV6-1	TRBJ1-3	ASSEHRGLNGNTIY
TRBV6-5	TRBJ2-7	ASSRGRGIYEQY
TRBV15	TRBJ2-7	ATRRTGETYEQY
TRBV7-2	TRBJ2-7	ASSMTATYEQY
TRBV19	TRBJ1-1	ASSITSRAEAF
TRBV30	TRBJ2-7	AWIPPGAKSYEQY
TRBV28	TRBJ2-7	ASSFSGTAYEQY
TRBV2	TRBJ2-1	ASSVRTSGSRGEQF